A selection of T cell receptor beta chains follows, all from one sample in a study of blood T cell repertoires in COVID-19. TCRdb's table, derived via immunoSEQ multiplex PCR, lists solely in-frame clones and lacks some. The data contain about 58,000 clones, almost 90% of them singletons. Sequenced material: peripheral blood. Receptors were obtained from a man in his sixties with active COVID-19. The CDR3 runs from the conserved cysteine through the conserved F or W. The D gene is left open where the match is weak. The size of a clone is reported for some rows only, either as once, few or many, or as a class for expanded clones.

d_gene	abundance	v_gene	j_gene	CDR3aa	CDR3nt
TRBD1	.	TRBV11-3	TRBJ2-1	CASSSTGAPNEQFF	TGTGCCAGCAGCTCCACAGGGGCCCCCAATGAGCAGTTCTTC
TRBD1	.	TRBV6-4	TRBJ2-3	CASSEGWTGMGADTQYF	TGTGCCAGCAGTGAGGGTTGGACAGGGATGGGTGCAGATACGCAGTATTTT
.	.	TRBV5-1	TRBJ1-5	CASSFGGLVSEPQHF	TGCGCCAGCAGCTTCGGGGGACTTGTATCAGAGCCCCAGCATTTT
.	.	TRBV18	TRBJ1-4	CASSRGVGLNEKLFF	TGTGCCAGCTCACGAGGAGTGGGTCTTAATGAAAAACTGTTTTTT
.	.	TRBV27	TRBJ2-7	CASSFSGKAYEQYF	TGTGCCAGCAGTTTTAGCGGCAAAGCCTACGAGCAGTACTTC
TRBD1	.	TRBV13	TRBJ1-1	CASSPSTGGVNTEAFF	TGTGCCAGCAGCCCTTCGACAGGGGGGGTGAACACTGAAGCTTTCTTT
TRBD2	.	TRBV19	TRBJ2-7	CASSISSGSANEQYF	TGTGCCAGTAGTATTAGTAGCGGGAGCGCCAACGAGCAGTACTTC
.	once	TRBV7-9	TRBJ1-1	CASSLRTLRGERMNTEAFF	TGTGCCAGCAGCCTCCGCACTCTCAGGGGAGAGAGGATGAACACTGAAGCTTTCTTT
.	.	TRBV5-6	TRBJ2-5	CASSSPVSEYQETQYF	TGTGCCAGCAGCTCGCCGGTTAGCGAGTACCAAGAGACCCAGTACTTC
TRBD1	once	TRBV7-9	TRBJ2-2	CASSFDRETNTGELFF	TGTGCCAGCAGCTTTGACAGGGAGACGAACACCGGGGAGCTGTTTTTT
TRBD1	.	TRBV6-4	TRBJ2-5	CATLDRGRAVETQYF	TGTGCCACTCTCGACAGGGGGCGAGCGGTAGAGACCCAGTACTTC
TRBD1	.	TRBV24-1	TRBJ1-1	CATSPSGQGDTEAFF	TGTGCCACCAGTCCCTCGGGACAGGGGGACACTGAAGCTTTCTTT
TRBD1	once	TRBV2	TRBJ2-4	CASSSQGVGAKNIQYF	TGTGCCAGCAGTTCGCAGGGGGTAGGAGCCAAAAACATTCAGTACTTC
TRBD2	.	TRBV7-9	TRBJ2-1	CASSPAGGINEQFF	TGTGCCAGCAGCCCAGCGGGAGGCATAAATGAGCAGTTCTTC
.	.	TRBV7-2	TRBJ2-3	CASSARWASDTQYF	TGTGCCAGCAGCGCTCGATGGGCGTCAGATACGCAGTATTTT
.	.	TRBV6-5	TRBJ2-1	CASSFPGRGDYNEQFF	TGTGCCAGCAGTTTCCCCGGCAGGGGTGATTACAATGAGCAGTTCTTC
TRBD2	.	TRBV15	TRBJ2-1	CATSILAGGHPYNEQFF	TGTGCCACCAGCATACTAGCGGGGGGGCACCCCTACAATGAGCAGTTCTTC
.	few	TRBV24-1	TRBJ1-2	CATSEPGTAGGYGYTF	TGTGCCACCAGTGAGCCCGGAACAGCCGGGGGCTATGGCTACACCTTC
TRBD1	.	TRBV29-1	TRBJ1-5	CSLPDREGQPQHF	TGCAGCTTACCGGACAGGGAGGGCCAGCCCCAGCATTTT
.	.	TRBV9	TRBJ1-1	CASSDNSREAVTEAFF	TGTGCCAGCAGTGATAACTCCAGGGAAGCCGTCACTGAAGCTTTCTTT
TRBD2	once	TRBV4-2	TRBJ2-1	CASSQEWRGSSYNEQFF	TGTGCCAGCAGCCAGGAGTGGCGGGGGAGCTCCTACAATGAGCAGTTCTTC
TRBD2	once	TRBV27	TRBJ2-7	CASSSSLAGNYEQYF	TGTGCCAGCAGTTCCTCCCTAGCGGGGAACTACGAGCAGTACTTC
.	few	TRBV18	TRBJ1-5	CASSPRSRSPSYSNQPQHF	TGTGCCAGCTCACCAAGGTCGAGGTCTCCGTCCTATAGCAATCAGCCCCAGCATTTT
.	.	TRBV4-3	TRBJ2-3	CASSPSRLSTQYF	TGCGCCAGCAGCCCATCCAGGTTGAGTACGCAGTATTTT
.	.	TRBV5-6	TRBJ2-3	CASSLRTEAPRGYF	TGTGCCAGCAGCTTGAGGACAGAGGCACCCCGCGGGTATTTT
.	.	TRBV19	TRBJ2-3	CASSMTGTDTQYF	TGTGCCAGTAGTATGACAGGCACAGATACGCAGTATTTT
TRBD2	.	TRBV7-3	TRBJ2-3	CASSLRPSGSPDTQYF	TGTGCCAGCAGCTTAAGGCCTAGCGGGAGCCCAGATACGCAGTATTTT
TRBD2	.	TRBV2	TRBJ2-5	CASSKKLGLAGGESETQYF	TGTGCCAGCAGCAAGAAACTTGGGCTAGCGGGAGGGGAGTCGGAGACCCAGTACTTC
.	.	TRBV28	TRBJ2-7	CASRGHYEQYF	TGTGCCAGCAGGGGACATTACGAGCAGTACTTC
TRBD1	.	TRBV9	TRBJ2-7	CASSTRTGKGYEQYF	TGTGCCAGCAGCACGAGGACAGGGAAAGGTTACGAGCAGTACTTC
.	few	TRBV6-6	TRBJ2-7	CASSPILGKAYEQYF	TGTGCCAGCAGCCCCATACTAGGAAAGGCCTACGAGCAGTACTTC
TRBD1	.	TRBV9	TRBJ2-1	CASSGGQSYNEQFF	TGTGCCAGCAGCGGGGGACAGTCATACAATGAGCAGTTCTTC
TRBD2	once	TRBV9	TRBJ2-1	CASSPRTSGGVLDFNEQFF	TGTGCCAGCAGCCCCAGGACTAGCGGGGGCGTTTTAGATTTTAATGAGCAGTTCTTC
TRBD2	.	TRBV7-9	TRBJ2-3	CASSLLGTSGRATADTQYF	TGTGCCAGCAGCTTACTCGGGACTAGCGGGAGGGCCACCGCAGATACGCAGTATTTT
TRBD2	.	TRBV2	TRBJ2-7	CASSGVAGDYEQYF	TGTGCCAGCAGTGGAGTAGCGGGAGACTACGAGCAGTACTTC
.	few	TRBV24-1	TRBJ2-2	CATSDTAGAGVGELFF	TGTGCCACCAGTGATACCGCAGGGGCCGGGGTTGGGGAGCTGTTTTTT
TRBD1	.	TRBV7-3	TRBJ1-1	CASSPGTVNTEAFF	TGTGCCAGCAGCCCCGGGACAGTGAACACTGAAGCTTTCTTT
.	.	TRBV3-1/TRBV3-2	TRBJ1-6	CASSQAGLSPLHF	TGTGCCAGCAGCCAGGCAGGACTCTCACCCCTCCACTTT
.	.	TRBV28	TRBJ1-1	CASSSLGVQGKQAFF	TGTGCCAGCAGTTCCCTGGGCGTACAGGGCAAGCAAGCTTTCTTT
TRBD2	few	TRBV24-1	TRBJ2-3	CATSDPGLAGGWWQYF	TGTGCCACCAGTGACCCGGGACTAGCGGGGGGTTGGTGGCAGTATTTT
TRBD1	once	TRBV6-2/TRBV6-3	TRBJ1-5	CASSDREYQPQHF	TGTGCCAGCAGTGACAGGGAGTATCAGCCCCAGCATTTT
TRBD1	once	TRBV3-1/TRBV3-2	TRBJ2-7	CASSQGTGSNEQYF	TGTGCCAGCAGCCAAGGGACAGGGAGCAACGAGCAGTACTTC
TRBD1	.	TRBV11-3	TRBJ1-6	CASSRQGGSPLHF	TGTGCCAGCAGCCGACAGGGGGGATCACCCCTCCACTTT
.	once	TRBV11-2	TRBJ1-1	CASNENRGAGSDTEAFF	TGTGCCAGCAATGAGAATAGGGGCGCGGGATCGGACACTGAAGCTTTCTTT
TRBD2	.	TRBV3-1/TRBV3-2	TRBJ2-2	CASSGGRVTGELFF	TGTGCCAGCAGCGGGGGGAGGGTCACCGGGGAGCTGTTTTTT
TRBD1	.	TRBV4-1	TRBJ2-7	CASSQPGQSYEQYF	TGCGCCAGCAGCCAGCCGGGACAGTCCTACGAGCAGTACTTC
TRBD1	.	TRBV24-1	TRBJ2-7	CATSDGQGYEQYF	TGTGCCACCAGTGATGGACAGGGTTACGAGCAGTACTTC
TRBD2	.	TRBV28	TRBJ2-3	CASSPLAGAIDTQYF	TGTGCCAGCAGTCCCTTAGCGGGAGCGATAGATACGCAGTATTTT
.	.	TRBV9	TRBJ2-7	CASSVAGYSYEQYF	TGTGCCAGCAGCGTAGCAGGGTACTCCTACGAGCAGTACTTC
TRBD2	.	TRBV6-5	TRBJ2-7	CASSPSGSPYEQYF	TGTGCCAGCAGTCCTAGCGGGAGCCCCTACGAGCAGTACTTC
TRBD1	.	TRBV4-1	TRBJ1-2	CASSQDQGVGYGYTF	TGCGCCAGCAGCCAAGATCAGGGGGTCGGCTATGGCTACACCTTC
.	.	TRBV10-1	TRBJ1-1	CASGNPGTEAFF	TGCGCCAGCGGTAACCCGGGCACTGAAGCTTTCTTT
.	.	TRBV5-7	TRBJ2-7	CASSFARVAYEQYF	TGTGCCAGCAGCTTCGCCCGGGTGGCCTACGAGCAGTACTTC
TRBD2	.	TRBV7-9	TRBJ2-2	CASSPQGGLTGELFF	TGTGCCAGCAGCCCCCAGGGAGGGTTGACCGGGGAGCTGTTTTTT
.	.	TRBV24-1	TRBJ2-5	CATSPRTSQETQYF	TGTGCCACCAGCCCGCGGACAAGCCAAGAGACCCAGTACTTC
.	.	TRBV5-8	TRBJ2-3	CASSFGRTDTQYF	TGTGCCAGCAGCTTTGGGAGGACAGATACGCAGTATTTT
.	.	TRBV15	TRBJ2-3	CATSMTGISTDTQYF	TGTGCCACCAGCATGACGGGGATTAGCACAGATACGCAGTATTTT
.	.	TRBV28	TRBJ2-1	CASGLIRGSYNEQFF	TGTGCCAGCGGGCTCATCAGGGGATCCTACAATGAGCAGTTCTTC
.	.	TRBV28	TRBJ1-2	CASSLTGGNSLGGYTF	TGTGCCAGCAGTTTAACTGGGGGGAACTCTCTTGGCGGCTACACCTTC